What follows are 8 T cell receptor beta chains derived from one specimen sequenced in a study of T-cell reconstitution after alpha-beta-depleted transplantation in children. Unique molecular identifiers were built into the TCRbeta library. TCRdb passed the PCR reads through MiXCR, listing each CDR3 protein once. The sample consists of a few hundred thousand distinct CDR3 sequences, 27% of them appearing once. The sample here was PBMCs, taken before TCRalphabeta/CD19-depleted stem cell transplant. These receptors all come from a boy under two years old with Wiskott-Aldrich syndrome, due to receive a stem cell transplant.

This sequence joins TRBV13 and TRBJ2-2; 10 bases fit TRBD1. CDR1 is PRHDT and CDR2 is FYEKMQ in the germline V gene (reference sequence). Trimming cost V 4 bases and J 3 bases; bases outside gene matches: 5. The CDR3 contains 16 residues. The DNA of the CDR3 is TGTGCCAGCAGCTCGCGACAGGGGGCGGACACCGGGGAGCTGTTTTTT. Translation: CASSSRQGADTGELFF.

This chain connects TRBV20-1 to TRBJ2-5, with no clear D. Germline CDR1 is DFQATT and CDR2 is SNEGSKA (reference sequence). This CDR3 is built from 13 residues. Trimming removed 0 bases at V and 6 bases at J, with 11 bases between. CDR3 coding DNA: TGCAGTGCTAGAGATCAACTTCAACAGACCCAGTACTTC. Amino acids: CSARDQLQQTQYF.

This clonotype was seen a handful of times. This chain joins TRBV10-3 and TRBJ2-7; 7 nucleotides agree with TRBD2. The ends lost 0 bases at V and 2 bases at J; junction bases unmatched: 4. Germline lookup yields CDR1 ENHRY and CDR2 SYGVKD. CDR3 length: 15 residues. In DNA, the CDR3 is TGTGCCATCAGTGAGTCATCTAGCGGAACCTACGAGCAGTACTTC. Amino acid sequence: CAISESSSGTYEQYF.

This clonotype is a singleton in its sample. The chain carries TRBV5-1 and TRBJ2-1; no clear D. The CDR3 has 12 residues. Germline lookup yields CDR1 SGHRS and CDR2 YFSETQ. The V end lost 3 bases, the J end lost 4 bases, and 5 bases lay between the germline ends. The CDR3 nucleotides are TGCGCCAGCAGCTCCAAATACAATGAGCAGTTCTTC. Translated: CASSSKYNEQFF.

This clonotype occurred many times. The chain links TRBV29-1 to TRBJ2-5, with 8 bases matching TRBD1. The CDR3 runs 12 residues. Per germline, CDR1 SQVTM and CDR2 ANQGSEA. Trimming cost V 7 bases and J 4 bases; bases outside gene matches: 5. The CDR3 protein is CSARTGRETQYF. Written as DNA, the CDR3 is TGCAGCGCCCGGACAGGGAGAGAGACCCAGTACTTC.

This clonotype was recorded a few times. The chain carries TRBV27 and TRBJ2-3; a weak D match, TRBD2 (7 bases). V lost 3 bases and J lost 3, with 13 bases in between. The CDR3 length is 15 residues. Germline assignment: CDR1 MNHEY and CDR2 SMNVEV (reference sequence). CDR3 sequence: CASSLVGGTTDTQYF. The CDR3, as DNA: TGTGCCAGCAGTTTGGTGGGGGGGACAACAGATACGCAGTATTTT.

This clonotype was counted a few times. The chain employs TRBV20-1 and TRBJ2-3, with D perhaps matching TRBD1 (6 bases). CDR1 and CDR2 (germline): DFQATT, SNEGSKA (reference sequence). V gave up 6 bases and J gave up 1 base, with 14 bases separating them. This CDR3 spans 14 amino acids. The CDR3 loop reads CSAYRVSGTDTQYF. The CDR3 bases are TGCAGTGCATACAGGGTATCGGGCACAGATACGCAGTATTTT.

The rearrangement links TRBV7-8 to TRBJ2-7, with D unresolved. CDR1 is SGHVS and CDR2 is FQNEAQ in the germline V gene. V lost 3 bases, J lost 3 bases, and 9 bases lay in between. This CDR3 contains 13 residues. The DNA of the CDR3 is TGTGCCAGCAGCTTGATAGGAATCTACGAGCAGTACTTC. As protein: CASSLIGIYEQYF.